The 5 T cell receptor beta chains below were found in one sample sequenced in a study of T cells after yellow fever vaccination. MiXCR, run by TCRdb on the 5' RACE reads, gives a single entry per CDR3 protein. This table holds about 50,000 distinct CDR3 sequences, roughly 6.9% found once. The starting material was CD8+ T cells sorted from PBMCs, obtained on the day of the first yellow fever vaccination. The receptors originated from a man aged 18-30 years who received the YFV17D yellow fever vaccine.

At least ten counts were recorded for this clonotype. The CDR3 is CASSRTGGDFDEQFF. As DNA, the CDR3 is TGTGCCAGTAGTAGGACAGGGGGCGATTTCGATGAGCAGTTCTTC. The gene calls are TRBV19 and TRBJ2-1; 11 bases are a match to TRBD1. Looked up from germline, CDR1 is LNHDA and CDR2 is SQIVND (reference sequence). V lost 4 bases and J lost 8; bases outside the gene matches: 7. The CDR3 totals 15 residues.

The J gene is TRBJ1-1, the V gene TRBV7-9; D is uncertain. Germline V gene data show CDR1 as SEHNR and CDR2 as FQNEAQ (reference sequence). CDR3 size: 13 residues. V lost 5 bases and J lost 3, with 10 bases in between. The CDR3: CASSPRSHTEAFF. Written as DNA, the CDR3 is TGTGCCAGCAGCCCCCGGAGTCACACTGAAGCTTTCTTT. The full variable domain, its missing parts supplied by reference TRBV7-9 and TRBJ1-1, is DTGVSQNPRHKITKRGQNVTFRCDPISEHNRLYWYRQTLGQGPEFLTYFQNEAQLEKSRLLSDRFSAERPKGSFSTLEIQRTEQGDSAMYLCASSPRSHTEAFFGQGTRLTVV.

Ten or more counts support this clonotype. The chain joins TRBV6-1 to TRBJ2-1; TRBD2 might be the D (5 bases). The CDR3 has 11 residues. V was clipped by 7 bases and J by 9 bases, with 10 bases between them. The germline gives CDR1 MNHNS, CDR2 SASEGT. The CDR3: CASMKSGEQFF. The CDR3 DNA follows: TGTGCCAGCATGAAGAGCGGTGAGCAGTTCTTC.

This clonotype was recorded a few times. This chain joins TRBV7-2 and TRBJ2-2, with D tentatively TRBD2 (6 bases). Germline-derived CDR1 and CDR2 are SGHTA and FQGNSA. The CDR3 covers 16 residues. The ends were cut back, 5 bases at V and 6 bases at J, with 19 bases in the middle. The CDR3 DNA is TGTGCCAGCAGCCCCATCCCACTAGCCGGAGCCGGGGAGCTGTTTTTT. Protein product: CASSPIPLAGAGELFF. Variable domain in full (rest from reference TRBV7-2 and TRBJ2-2): GAGVSQSPSNKVTEKGKDVELRCDPISGHTALYWYRQSLGQGLEFLIYFQGNSAPDKSGLPSDRFSAERTGGSVSTLTIQRTQQEDSAVYLCASSPIPLAGAGELFFGEGSRLTVL.

This clonotype was counted at least ten times. The J gene is TRBJ2-2, the V gene TRBV4-3; 8 bases are a match to TRBD2. Germline assignment: CDR1 LGHNA and CDR2 YSLEER. V gave up 0 bases and J gave up 5 bases; unmatched junction bases: 8. The CDR3 contains 17 residues. CDR3 in DNA: TGCGCCAGCAGCCAAGATAGGGGGGTAGCGGGGACCGGGGAGCTGTTTTTT. The encoded protein is CASSQDRGVAGTGELFF.